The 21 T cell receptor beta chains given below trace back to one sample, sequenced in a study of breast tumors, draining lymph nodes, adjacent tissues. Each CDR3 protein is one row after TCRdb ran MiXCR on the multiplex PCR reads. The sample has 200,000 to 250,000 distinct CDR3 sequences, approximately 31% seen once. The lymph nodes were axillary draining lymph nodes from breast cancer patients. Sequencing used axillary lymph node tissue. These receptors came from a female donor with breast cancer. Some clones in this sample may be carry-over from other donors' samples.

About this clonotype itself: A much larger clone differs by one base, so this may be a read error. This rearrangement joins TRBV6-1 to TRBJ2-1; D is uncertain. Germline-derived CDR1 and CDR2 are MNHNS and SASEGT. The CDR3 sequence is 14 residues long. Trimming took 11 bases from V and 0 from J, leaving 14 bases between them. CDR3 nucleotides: TGTGCCGCTAAGCACTCCTTCTCCTACAATGAGCAGTTCTTC. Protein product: CAAKHSFSYNEQFF.

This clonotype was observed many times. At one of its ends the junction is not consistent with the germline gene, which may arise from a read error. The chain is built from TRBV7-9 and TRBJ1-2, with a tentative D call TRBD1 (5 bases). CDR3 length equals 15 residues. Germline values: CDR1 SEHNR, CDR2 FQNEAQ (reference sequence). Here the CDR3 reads CASSLESGGDYGYPF. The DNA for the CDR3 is TGTGCCAGCAGCTTAGAGTCGGGGGGGGACTATGGCTACCCCTTC.

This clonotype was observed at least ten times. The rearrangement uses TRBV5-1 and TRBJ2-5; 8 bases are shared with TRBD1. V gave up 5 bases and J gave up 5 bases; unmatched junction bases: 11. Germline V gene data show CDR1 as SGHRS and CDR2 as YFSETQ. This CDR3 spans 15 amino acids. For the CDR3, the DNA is TGCGCCAGCAGTTTTGCGGAACAGGGGGACGAGACCCAGTACTTC. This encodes CASSFAEQGDETQYF.

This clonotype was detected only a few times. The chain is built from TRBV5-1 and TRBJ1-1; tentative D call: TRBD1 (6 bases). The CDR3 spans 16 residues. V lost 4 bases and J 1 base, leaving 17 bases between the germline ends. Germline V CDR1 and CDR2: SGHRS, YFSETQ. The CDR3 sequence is CASSRGSVQRNTEAFF. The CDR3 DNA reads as TGCGCCAGCAGCAGGGGGAGCGTGCAGAGGAACACTGAAGCTTTCTTT.

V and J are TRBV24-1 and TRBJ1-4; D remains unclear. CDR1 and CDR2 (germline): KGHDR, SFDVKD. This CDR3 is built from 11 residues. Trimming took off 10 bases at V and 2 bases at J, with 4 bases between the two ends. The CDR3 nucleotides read TGTGCCACGGGGACTAATGAAAAACTGTTTTTT. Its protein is CATGTNEKLFF.

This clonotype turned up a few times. CDR3 protein: CASRAGATEAFF. The CDR3 DNA follows: TGCGCCAGCAGAGCAGGGGCGACTGAAGCTTTCTTT. The V gene is TRBV5-1, the J gene TRBJ1-1; D is perhaps TRBD1 (6 bases). This CDR3 spans 12 amino acids. CDR1 SGHRS and CDR2 YFSETQ come from the germline V gene. V lost 5 bases and J lost 5, with 10 bases in between.

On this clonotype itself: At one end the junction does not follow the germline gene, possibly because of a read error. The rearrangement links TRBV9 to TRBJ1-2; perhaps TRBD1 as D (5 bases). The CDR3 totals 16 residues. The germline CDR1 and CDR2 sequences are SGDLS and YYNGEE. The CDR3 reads CASSPHRAGTGVGHTF. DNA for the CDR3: TGTGCCAGCAGCCCGCACCGAGCCGGGACGGGGGTTGGCCACACCTTC. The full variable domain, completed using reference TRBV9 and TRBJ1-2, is DSGVTQTPKHLITATGQRVTLRCSPRSGDLSVYWYQQSLDQGLQFLIQYYNGEERAKGNILERFSAQQFPDLHSELNLSSLELGDSALYFCASSPHRAGTGVGHTFGSGTRLTVV.

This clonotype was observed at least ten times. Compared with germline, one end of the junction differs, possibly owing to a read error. CDR3 region: CASSHSTPGTYEQYF. The CDR3 DNA is TGTGCCAGCAGTCACTCGACTCCGGGAACCTACGAGCAGTACTTC. This chain connects TRBV6-6 to TRBJ2-7; TRBD2 might be the D (5 bases). Germline assignment: CDR1 MNHNY and CDR2 SVGAGI (reference sequence). CDR3 length equals 15 residues.

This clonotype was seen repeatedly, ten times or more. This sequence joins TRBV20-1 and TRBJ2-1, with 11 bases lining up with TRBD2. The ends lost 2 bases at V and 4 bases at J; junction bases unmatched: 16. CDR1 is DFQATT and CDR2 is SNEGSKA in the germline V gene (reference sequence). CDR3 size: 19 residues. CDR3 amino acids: CSARTPLDMTSGTYNEQFF. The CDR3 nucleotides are TGCAGTGCTAGAACCCCCCTCGACATGACTAGCGGGACTTACAATGAGCAGTTCTTC.

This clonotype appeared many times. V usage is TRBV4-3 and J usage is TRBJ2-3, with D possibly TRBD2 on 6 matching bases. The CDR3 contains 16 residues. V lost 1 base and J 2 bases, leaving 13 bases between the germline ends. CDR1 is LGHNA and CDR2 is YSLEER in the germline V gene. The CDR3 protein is CASSQGVSGYTDTQYF. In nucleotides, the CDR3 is TGCGCCAGCAGCCAAGGAGTTAGCGGATACACAGATACGCAGTATTTT.

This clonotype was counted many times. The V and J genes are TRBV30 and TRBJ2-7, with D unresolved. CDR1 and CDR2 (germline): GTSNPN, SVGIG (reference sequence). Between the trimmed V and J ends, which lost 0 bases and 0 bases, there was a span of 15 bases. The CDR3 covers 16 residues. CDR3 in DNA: TGTGCCTGGAGTGTGGTTAGATCTTGGGCCTCCTACGAGCAGTACTTC. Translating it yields CAWSVVRSWASYEQYF.

In DNA form, the CDR3 reads TGCAGTGCTAGGGATGGACTAGCGACCTCCTACAATGAGCAGTTCTTC. Translation gives CSARDGLATSYNEQFF. The genes are TRBV20-1 and TRBJ2-1, with 9 bases matching TRBD2. Germline loops: CDR1 DFQATT, CDR2 SNEGSKA (reference sequence). The CDR3 is made up of 16 amino acids. The V segment lost 3 bases and the J segment 0 bases; nucleotides outside the gene matches: 6.

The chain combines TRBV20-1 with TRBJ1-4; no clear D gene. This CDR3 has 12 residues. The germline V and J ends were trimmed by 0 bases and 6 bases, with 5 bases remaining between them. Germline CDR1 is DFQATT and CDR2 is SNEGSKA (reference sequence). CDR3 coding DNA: TGCAGTGCTAGAGACGCGGATGAAAAACTGTTTTTT. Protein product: CSARDADEKLFF.

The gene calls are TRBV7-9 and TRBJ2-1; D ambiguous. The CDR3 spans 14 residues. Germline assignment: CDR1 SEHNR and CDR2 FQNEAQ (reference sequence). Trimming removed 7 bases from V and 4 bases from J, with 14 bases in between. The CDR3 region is CASKNTGAYNEQFF. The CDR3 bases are TGTGCCAGCAAAAACACGGGCGCGTACAATGAGCAGTTCTTC.

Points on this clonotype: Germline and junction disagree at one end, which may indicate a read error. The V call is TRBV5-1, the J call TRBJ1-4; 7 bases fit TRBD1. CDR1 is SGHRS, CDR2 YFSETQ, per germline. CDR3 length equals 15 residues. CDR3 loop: CAGSIWTGPNEKPFF. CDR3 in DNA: TGCGCCGGCAGCATATGGACAGGACCTAATGAAAAACCGTTTTTT.

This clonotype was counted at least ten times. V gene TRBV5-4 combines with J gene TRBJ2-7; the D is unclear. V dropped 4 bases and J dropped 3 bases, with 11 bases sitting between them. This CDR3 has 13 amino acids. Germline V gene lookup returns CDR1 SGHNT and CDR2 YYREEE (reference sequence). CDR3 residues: CASSPSTSYEQYF. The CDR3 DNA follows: TGTGCCAGCAGCCCTTCGACGAGCTACGAGCAGTACTTC.

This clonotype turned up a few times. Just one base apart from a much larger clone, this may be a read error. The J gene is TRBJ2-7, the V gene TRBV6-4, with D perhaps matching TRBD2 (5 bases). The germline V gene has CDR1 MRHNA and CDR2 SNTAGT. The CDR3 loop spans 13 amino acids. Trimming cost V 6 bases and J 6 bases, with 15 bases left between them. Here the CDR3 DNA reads TGTGCCAGCAGCCCCGTTCGAGGGTCCGAGCAGTACTTC. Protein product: CASSPVRGSEQYF.

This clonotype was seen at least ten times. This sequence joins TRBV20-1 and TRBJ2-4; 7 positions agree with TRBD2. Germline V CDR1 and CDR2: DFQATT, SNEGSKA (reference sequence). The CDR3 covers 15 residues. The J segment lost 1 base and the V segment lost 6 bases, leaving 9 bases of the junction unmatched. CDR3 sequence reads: CSAWGRDEAKNIQYF. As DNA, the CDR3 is TGCAGTGCCTGGGGGAGGGATGAGGCCAAAAACATTCAGTACTTC.

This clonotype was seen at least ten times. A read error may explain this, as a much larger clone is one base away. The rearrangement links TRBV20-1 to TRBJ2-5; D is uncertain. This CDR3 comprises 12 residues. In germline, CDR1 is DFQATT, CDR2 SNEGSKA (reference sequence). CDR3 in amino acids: CSATALGETPYF. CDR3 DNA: TGCAGTGCTACGGCCCTCGGAGAGACCCCGTACTTC.

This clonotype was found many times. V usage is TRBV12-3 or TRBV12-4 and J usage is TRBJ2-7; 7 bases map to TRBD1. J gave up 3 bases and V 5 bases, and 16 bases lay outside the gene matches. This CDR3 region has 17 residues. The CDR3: CASSAVWVRGRIYEQYF. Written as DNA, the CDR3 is TGTGCCAGCAGTGCAGTCTGGGTAAGGGGGCGTATCTACGAGCAGTACTTC.

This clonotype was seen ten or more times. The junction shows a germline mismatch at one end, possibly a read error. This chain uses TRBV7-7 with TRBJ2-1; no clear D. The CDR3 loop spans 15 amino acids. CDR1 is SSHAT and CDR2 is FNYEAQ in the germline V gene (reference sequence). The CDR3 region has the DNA TGTGCTAGCAGCCTCGGACCCAGCTCCTACAATGAGCAGTTCTTC. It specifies CASSLGPSSYNEQFF.